This T cell receptor beta chain was sequenced during a study of cytomegalovirus exposure and HLA in healthy donors. This CDR3 spans 13 amino acids. CDR1 is LNHNV and CDR2 is YYDKDF in the germline V gene (reference sequence). In its sample, this clone was seen once. Its antigen is unidentified. At one boundary the junction diverges from the germline segment, which might be a read error. Whole-study results and caveats: TCR beta V segments were, for the most part, productive about 87% or about 30% of the time in an earlier analysis. For TCR beta chains, V- and J-gene trimming was later linked to a missense DCLRE1C variant. There was a cluster of highly shared sequence variants that was likely a sequencing artifact. A few V segments could not be told apart, such as TRBV6-2 and TRBV6-3, and were left out.

The PCR used 60 Vbeta and 13 Jbeta primers. TCRdb's table, derived via immunoSEQ multiplex PCR, lists solely in-frame clones and lacks some. The sample shows fewer than 200,000 clones, around 88% of them seen only once. Material: PBMCs. The rearrangement links TRBV15 to TRBJ2-1; 10 nucleotides line up with TRBD1. The source is a man in his forties in good health and CMV-seropositive. The CDR3 DNA sequence: TGTGCCACCACCAGACAGGGGGCCTATGAGCAGTTCTTC. Its protein product is CATTRQGAYEQFF.